This TCR beta chain was captured by sequencing in a study of regulatory T cells in long-lasting Graves disease. This clonotype occurred a few times. Time point noted: persistent/refractory GD, antithyroid drugs over 5 years with positive TRAb. The TCR library was made from RNA extracted from PBMCs. Germline V CDR1 and CDR2: SQVTM, ANQGSEA. Trimming pared 3 bases from V and 0 bases from J, leaving 12 bases between. The CDR3 is 15 residues long. Sequencing libraries for TCR beta were prepared with iRepertoire HTBI primers and Arm-PCR of CDR3 regions. TCRdb ran MiXCR on the multiplex PCR reads and lists one entry per CDR3 protein. This sample has approximately 690,000 distinct CDR3 sequences; approximately 31% occur once, and the top ten carry 40% to 55%.

The material was peripheral blood mononuclear cells (PBMCs), obtained when the disease was refractory, from a patient treated with antithyroid drugs. This chain links TRBV29-1 with TRBJ1-3; no definite D call. This receptor was taken from a female donor with Graves disease. This CDR3 reads CSVETDGISGNTIYF. Here the CDR3 DNA reads TGCAGCGTTGAGACTGACGGGATCTCTGGAAACACCATATATTTT.